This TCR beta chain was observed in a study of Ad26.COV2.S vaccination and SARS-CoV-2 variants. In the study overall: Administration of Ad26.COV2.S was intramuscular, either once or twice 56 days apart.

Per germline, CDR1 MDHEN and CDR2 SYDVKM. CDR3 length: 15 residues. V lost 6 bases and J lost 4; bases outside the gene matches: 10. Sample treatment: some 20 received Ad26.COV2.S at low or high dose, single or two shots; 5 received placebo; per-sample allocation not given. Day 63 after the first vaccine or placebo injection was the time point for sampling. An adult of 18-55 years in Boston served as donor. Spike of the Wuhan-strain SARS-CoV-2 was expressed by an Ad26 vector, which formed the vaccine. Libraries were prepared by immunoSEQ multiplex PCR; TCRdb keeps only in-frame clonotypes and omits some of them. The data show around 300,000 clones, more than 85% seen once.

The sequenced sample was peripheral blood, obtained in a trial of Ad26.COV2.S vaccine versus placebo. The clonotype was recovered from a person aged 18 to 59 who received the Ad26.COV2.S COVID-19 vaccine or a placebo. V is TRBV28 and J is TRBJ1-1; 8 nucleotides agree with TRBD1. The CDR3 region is CASRMSTGDSTEAFF. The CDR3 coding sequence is TGTGCCAGCAGAATGTCGACAGGGGATAGCACTGAAGCTTTCTTT.